Here is one T cell receptor beta chain with its context. Antigen specificity is unknown. The data are from a study of shared clonotypes between healthy human individuals. At the level of the study: Donors, aged 18 to 49, were a couple of women and three men.

Study results and limitations: Compared with memory subsets, naive subsets generally had larger estimated richness. The small donor group covered limited genetic and exposure diversity.

The method was immunoSEQ multiplex PCR; TCRdb's version includes in-frame clones alone and lacks a portion of them. Here the sample spans some 2,500,000 clones, 93% being singletons. The CDR3 extends over 21 amino acids. V dropped 0 bases and J dropped 0 bases, with 28 bases sitting between them. CDR1 and CDR2 from the germline V gene are GTSNPN and SVGIG (reference sequence). The sequence was obtained from a man between 18 and 35 years old in good health. Some clones in this sample may be carry-over from other donors' samples. The chain uses TRBV30 and TRBJ2-3; the D is unclear. Material: naive CD4+ T cells from PBMCs. The subset: CD45RA+ positively selected. The CDR3 nucleotides are TGTGCCTGGAGTGTACGCCGCACCACCCCCAGGAGTTCAAGAAGCACAGATACGCAGTATTTT. Translation gives CAWSVRRTTPRSSRSTDTQYF.